This T cell receptor beta chain comes out of a study of metastatic and nonmetastatic thyroid tumors. TCRdb re-called the PCR reads with MiXCR. The data contain about 70,000 clones, roughly 18% of them singletons. No treatment had been given to any patient before thyroid surgery. The CDR3 contains 15 residues. Germline trimming cut 3 bases from V and 9 bases from J; bases unmatched to any gene: 8. CDR1 KGHSH and CDR2 LQKENI come from the germline V gene. The clonotype comes from a female donor with papillary thyroid cancer or a benign thyroid nodule (not recorded which). Some clones in this sample may be carry-over from other donors' samples. Source material: blood. The V and J genes are TRBV18 and TRBJ2-1, with TRBD1 matching 10 bases. This chain's CDR3 is CASSPAGTGDGEQFF. The CDR3 DNA is TGTGCCAGCTCACCTGCCGGGACAGGGGATGGTGAGCAGTTCTTC.